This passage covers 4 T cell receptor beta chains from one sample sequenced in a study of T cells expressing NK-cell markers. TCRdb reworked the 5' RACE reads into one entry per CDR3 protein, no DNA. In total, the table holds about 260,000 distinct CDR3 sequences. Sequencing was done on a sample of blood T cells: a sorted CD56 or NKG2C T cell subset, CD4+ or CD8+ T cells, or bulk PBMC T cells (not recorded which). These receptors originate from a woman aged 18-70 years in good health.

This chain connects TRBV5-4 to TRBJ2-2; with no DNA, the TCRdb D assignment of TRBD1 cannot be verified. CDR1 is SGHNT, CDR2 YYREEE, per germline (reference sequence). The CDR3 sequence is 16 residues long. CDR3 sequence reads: CASSLFTGVITGELFF. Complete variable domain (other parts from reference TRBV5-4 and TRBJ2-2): ETGVTQSPTHLIKTRGQQVTLRCSSQSGHNTVSWYQQALGQGPQFIFQYYREEENGRGNFPPRFSGLQFPNYSSELNVNALELDDSALYLCASSLFTGVITGELFFGEGSRLTVL.

CDR3 amino acids: CSVGPLSRGEQYF. This rearrangement joins TRBV29-1 to TRBJ2-7; with no DNA, the TCRdb D assignment of TRBD1 cannot be verified. Germline V gives CDR1 SQVTM, CDR2 ANQGSEA. CDR3 length: 13 residues.

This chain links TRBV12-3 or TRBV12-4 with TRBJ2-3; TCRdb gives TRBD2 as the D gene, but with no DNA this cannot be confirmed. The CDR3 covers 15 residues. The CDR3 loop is CASIRGLSRADTQYF.

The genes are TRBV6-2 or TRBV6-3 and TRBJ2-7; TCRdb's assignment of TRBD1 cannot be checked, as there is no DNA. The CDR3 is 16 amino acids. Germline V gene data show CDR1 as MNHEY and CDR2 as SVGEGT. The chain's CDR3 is CASRDGGTVASYEQYF.